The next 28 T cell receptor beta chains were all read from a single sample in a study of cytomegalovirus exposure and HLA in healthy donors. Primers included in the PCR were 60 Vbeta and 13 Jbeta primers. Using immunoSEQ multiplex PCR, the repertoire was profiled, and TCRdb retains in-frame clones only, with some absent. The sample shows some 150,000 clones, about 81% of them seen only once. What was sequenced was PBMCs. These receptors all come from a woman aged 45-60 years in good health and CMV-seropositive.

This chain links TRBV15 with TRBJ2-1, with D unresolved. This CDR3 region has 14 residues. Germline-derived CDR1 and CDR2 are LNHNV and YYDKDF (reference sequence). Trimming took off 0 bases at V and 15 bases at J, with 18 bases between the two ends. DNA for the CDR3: TGTGCCACCAGCAGAGATCGTAGTAGCCCTGTCCCGTTCTTC. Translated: CATSRDRSSPVPFF.

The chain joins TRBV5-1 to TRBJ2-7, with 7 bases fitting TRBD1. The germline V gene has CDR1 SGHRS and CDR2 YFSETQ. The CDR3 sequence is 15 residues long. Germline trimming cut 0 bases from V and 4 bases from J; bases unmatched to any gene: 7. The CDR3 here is CASSLAGGQRYEQYF. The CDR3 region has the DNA TGCGCCAGCAGCTTGGCTGGGGGACAGAGGTACGAGCAGTACTTC.

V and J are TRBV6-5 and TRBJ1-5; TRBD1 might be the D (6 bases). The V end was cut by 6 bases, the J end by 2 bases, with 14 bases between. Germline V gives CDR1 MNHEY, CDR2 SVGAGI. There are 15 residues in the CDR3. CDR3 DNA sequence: TGTGCCAGCAGGAAAACAGGGCATCGCAATCAGCCCCAGCATTTT. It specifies CASRKTGHRNQPQHF.

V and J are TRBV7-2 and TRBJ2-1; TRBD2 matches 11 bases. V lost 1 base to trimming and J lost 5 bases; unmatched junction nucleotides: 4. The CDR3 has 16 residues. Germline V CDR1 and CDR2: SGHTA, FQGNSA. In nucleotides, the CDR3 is TGTGCCAGCAGCTTAGTGGGGACTAGCGGCGACAATGAGCAGTTCTTC. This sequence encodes CASSLVGTSGDNEQFF. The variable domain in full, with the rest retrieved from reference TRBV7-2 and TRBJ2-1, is GAGVSQSPSNKVTEKGKDVELRCDPISGHTALYWYRQSLGQGLEFLIYFQGNSAPDKSGLPSDRFSAERTGGSVSTLTIQRTQQEDSAVYLCASSLVGTSGDNEQFFGPGTRLTVL.

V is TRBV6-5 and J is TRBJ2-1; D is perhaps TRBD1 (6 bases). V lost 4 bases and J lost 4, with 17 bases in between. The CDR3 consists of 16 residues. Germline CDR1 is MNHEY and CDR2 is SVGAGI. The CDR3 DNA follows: TGTGCCAGCAGTTCGTCGAGTGGGGGCGATTACAATGAGCAGTTCTTC. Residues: CASSSSSGGDYNEQFF.

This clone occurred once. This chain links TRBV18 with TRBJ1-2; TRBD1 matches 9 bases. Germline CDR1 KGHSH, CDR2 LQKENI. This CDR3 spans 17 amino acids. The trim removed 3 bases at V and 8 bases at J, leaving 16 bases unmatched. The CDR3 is CASSPYRDRAISRGYTF. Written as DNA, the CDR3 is TGTGCCAGCTCACCCTACCGGGACAGGGCCATAAGTAGAGGCTACACCTTC.

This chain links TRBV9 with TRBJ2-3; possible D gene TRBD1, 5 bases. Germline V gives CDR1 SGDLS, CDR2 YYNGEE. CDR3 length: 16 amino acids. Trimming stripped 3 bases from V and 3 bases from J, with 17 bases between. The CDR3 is CASSAQVGAGTDTQYF. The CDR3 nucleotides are TGTGCCAGCAGCGCACAGGTTGGGGCCGGGACAGATACGCAGTATTTT.

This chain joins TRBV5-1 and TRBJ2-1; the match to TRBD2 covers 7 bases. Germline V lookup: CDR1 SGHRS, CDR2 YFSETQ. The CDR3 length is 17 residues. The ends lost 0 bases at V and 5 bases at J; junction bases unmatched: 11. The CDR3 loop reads CASSLVGREPVNNEQFF. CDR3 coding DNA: TGCGCCAGCAGCTTGGTTGGGCGGGAGCCCGTCAACAATGAGCAGTTCTTC.

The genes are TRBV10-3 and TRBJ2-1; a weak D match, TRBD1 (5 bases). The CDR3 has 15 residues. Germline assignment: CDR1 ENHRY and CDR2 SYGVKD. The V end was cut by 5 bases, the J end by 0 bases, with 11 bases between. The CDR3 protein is CAISTGQGSYNEQFF. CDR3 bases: TGTGCCATCAGTACCGGGCAGGGCTCCTACAATGAGCAGTTCTTC.

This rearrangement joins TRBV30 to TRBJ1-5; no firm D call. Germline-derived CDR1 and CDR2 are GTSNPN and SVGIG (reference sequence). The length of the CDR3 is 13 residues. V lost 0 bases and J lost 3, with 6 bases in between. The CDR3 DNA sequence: TGTGCCTGGAGTGTGGCCAACAATCAGCCCCAGCATTTT. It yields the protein CAWSVANNQPQHF.

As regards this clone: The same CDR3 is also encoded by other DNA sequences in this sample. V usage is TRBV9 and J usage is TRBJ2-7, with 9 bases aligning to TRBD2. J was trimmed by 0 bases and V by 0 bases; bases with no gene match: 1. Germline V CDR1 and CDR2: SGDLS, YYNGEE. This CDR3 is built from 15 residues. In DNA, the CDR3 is TGTGCCAGCAGCGTAGGACTAGCGGACTCCTACGAGCAGTACTTC. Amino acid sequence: CASSVGLADSYEQYF.

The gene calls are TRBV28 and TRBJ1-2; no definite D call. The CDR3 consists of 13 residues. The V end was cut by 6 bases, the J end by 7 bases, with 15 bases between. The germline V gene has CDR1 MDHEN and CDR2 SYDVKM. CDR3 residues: CASSLLGGRGYTF. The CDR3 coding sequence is TGTGCCAGCAGCTTACTAGGAGGACGTGGCTACACCTTC.

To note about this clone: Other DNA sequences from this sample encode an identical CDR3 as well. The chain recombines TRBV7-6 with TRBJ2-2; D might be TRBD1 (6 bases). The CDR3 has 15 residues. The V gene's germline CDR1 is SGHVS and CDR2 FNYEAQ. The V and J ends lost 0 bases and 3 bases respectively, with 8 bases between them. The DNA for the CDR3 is TGTGCCAGCAGCTTAGCCAGGGGAGACACCGGGGAGCTGTTTTTT. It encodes CASSLARGDTGELFF.

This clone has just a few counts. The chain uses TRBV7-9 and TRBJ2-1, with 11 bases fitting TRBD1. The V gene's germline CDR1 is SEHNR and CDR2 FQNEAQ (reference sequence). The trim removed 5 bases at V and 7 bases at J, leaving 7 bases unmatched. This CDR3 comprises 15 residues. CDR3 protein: CASSRGQGAINEQFF. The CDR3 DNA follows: TGTGCCAGCAGCCGAGGACAGGGGGCGATTAATGAGCAGTTCTTC.

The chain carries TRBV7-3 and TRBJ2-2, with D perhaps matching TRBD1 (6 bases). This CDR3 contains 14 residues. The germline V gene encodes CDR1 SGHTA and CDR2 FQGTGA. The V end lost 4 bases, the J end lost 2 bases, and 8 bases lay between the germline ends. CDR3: CASSSQGNTGELFF. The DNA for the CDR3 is TGTGCCAGCAGCTCACAGGGAAACACCGGGGAGCTGTTTTTT.

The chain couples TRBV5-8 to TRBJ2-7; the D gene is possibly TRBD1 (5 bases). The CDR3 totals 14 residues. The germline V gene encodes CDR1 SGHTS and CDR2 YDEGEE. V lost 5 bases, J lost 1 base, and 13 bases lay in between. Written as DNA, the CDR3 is TGTGCCAGCAGGGGCCGGCCAGGGTCCTACGAGCAGTACTTC. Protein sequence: CASRGRPGSYEQYF.

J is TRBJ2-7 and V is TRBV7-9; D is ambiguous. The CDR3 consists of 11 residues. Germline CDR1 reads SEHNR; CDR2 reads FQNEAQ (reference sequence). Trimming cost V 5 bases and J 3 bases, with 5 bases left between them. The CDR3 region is CASSRLYEQYF. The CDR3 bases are TGTGCCAGCAGCCGTCTCTACGAGCAGTACTTC.

For the CDR3, the DNA is TGTGCCAGCAGTGAAGACACGTTCACAGATACGCAGTATTTT. Amino acids: CASSEDTFTDTQYF. The J gene is TRBJ2-3, the V gene TRBV2; no reliable D call. CDR3 length equals 14 residues. Germline V gene lookup returns CDR1 SNHLY and CDR2 FYNNEI. Trimming stripped 1 base from V and 2 bases from J, with 7 bases between.

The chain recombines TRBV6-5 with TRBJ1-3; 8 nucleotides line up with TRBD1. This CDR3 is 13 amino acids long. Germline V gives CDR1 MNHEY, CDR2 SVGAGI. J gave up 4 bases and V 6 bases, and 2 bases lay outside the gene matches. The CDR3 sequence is CASRQGVGNTIYF. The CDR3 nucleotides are TGTGCCAGCAGACAGGGGGTAGGAAACACCATATATTTT.

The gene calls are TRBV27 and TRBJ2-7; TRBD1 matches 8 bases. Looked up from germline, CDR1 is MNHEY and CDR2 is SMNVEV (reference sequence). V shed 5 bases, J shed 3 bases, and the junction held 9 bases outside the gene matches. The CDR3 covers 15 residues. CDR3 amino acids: CASSPTGGVNYEQYF. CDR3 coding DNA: TGTGCCAGCAGTCCCACAGGGGGTGTGAACTACGAGCAGTACTTC.

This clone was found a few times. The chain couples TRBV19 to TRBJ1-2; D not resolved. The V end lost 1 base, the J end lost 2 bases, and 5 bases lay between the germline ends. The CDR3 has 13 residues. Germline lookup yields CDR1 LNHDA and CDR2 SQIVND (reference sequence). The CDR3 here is CASSIGANYGYTF. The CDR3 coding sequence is TGTGCCAGTAGTATAGGAGCGAACTATGGCTACACCTTC.

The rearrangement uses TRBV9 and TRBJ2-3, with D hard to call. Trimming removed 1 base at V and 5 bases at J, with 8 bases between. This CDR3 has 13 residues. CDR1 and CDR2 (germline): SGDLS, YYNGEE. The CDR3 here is CASSVFPGDTQYF. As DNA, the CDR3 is TGTGCCAGCAGCGTATTCCCAGGAGATACGCAGTATTTT. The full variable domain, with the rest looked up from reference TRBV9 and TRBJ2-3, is DSGVTQTPKHLITATGQRVTLRCSPRSGDLSVYWYQQSLDQGLQFLIQYYNGEERAKGNILERFSAQQFPDLHSELNLSSLELGDSALYFCASSVFPGDTQYFGPGTRLTVL.

CDR3 sequence reads: CASSAQGAREQYF. CDR3 coding DNA: TGTGCCAGCAGTGCACAGGGGGCGCGAGAGCAGTACTTC. The genes are TRBV9 and TRBJ2-7; 9 bases agree with TRBD1. This CDR3 region has 13 residues. Germline CDR1 SGDLS, CDR2 YYNGEE. Trimming removed 5 bases from V and 7 bases from J; junction bases left unmatched: 7. Full variable domain (missing parts from reference TRBV9 and TRBJ2-7): DSGVTQTPKHLITATGQRVTLRCSPRSGDLSVYWYQQSLDQGLQFLIQYYNGEERAKGNILERFSAQQFPDLHSELNLSSLELGDSALYFCASSAQGAREQYFGPGTRLTVT.

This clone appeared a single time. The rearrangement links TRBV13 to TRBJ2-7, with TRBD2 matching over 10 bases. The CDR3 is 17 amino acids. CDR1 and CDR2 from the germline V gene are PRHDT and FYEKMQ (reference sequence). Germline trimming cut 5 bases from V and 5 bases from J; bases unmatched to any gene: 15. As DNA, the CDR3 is TGTGCCAGCAGCCCATCAGCGGGGGGGCCCGATAGGGACGAGCAGTACTTC. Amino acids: CASSPSAGGPDRDEQYF.

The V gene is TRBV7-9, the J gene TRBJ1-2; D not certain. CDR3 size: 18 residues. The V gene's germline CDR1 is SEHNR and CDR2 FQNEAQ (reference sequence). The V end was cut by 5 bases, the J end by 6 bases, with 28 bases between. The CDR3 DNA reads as TGTGCCAGCAGCCCGGCCGAACCCCGGCAGGAACGCTATCATGGCTACACCTTC. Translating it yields CASSPAEPRQERYHGYTF.

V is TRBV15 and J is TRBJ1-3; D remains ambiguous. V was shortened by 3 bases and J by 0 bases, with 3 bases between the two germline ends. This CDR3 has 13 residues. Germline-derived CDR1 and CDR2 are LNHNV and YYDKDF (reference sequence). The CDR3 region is CATSSGSGNTIYF. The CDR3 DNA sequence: TGTGCCACCAGCAGCGGCTCTGGAAACACCATATATTTT.

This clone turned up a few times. In DNA form, the CDR3 reads TGTGCCATCAGCCGGGACAGCGCAGATACGCAGTATTTT. This sequence encodes CAISRDSADTQYF. The V call is TRBV10-3, the J call TRBJ2-3, with 7 bases that match TRBD1. V shed 6 bases, J shed 4 bases, and the junction held 4 bases outside the gene matches. Germline values: CDR1 ENHRY, CDR2 SYGVKD. The CDR3 totals 13 residues.

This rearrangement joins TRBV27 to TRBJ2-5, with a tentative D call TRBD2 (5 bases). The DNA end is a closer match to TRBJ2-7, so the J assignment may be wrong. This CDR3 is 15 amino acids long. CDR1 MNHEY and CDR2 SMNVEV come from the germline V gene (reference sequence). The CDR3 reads CASSLGLAQTYEQYF. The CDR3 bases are TGTGCCAGCAGTTTAGGGTTAGCGCAAACCTACGAGCAGTACTTC.